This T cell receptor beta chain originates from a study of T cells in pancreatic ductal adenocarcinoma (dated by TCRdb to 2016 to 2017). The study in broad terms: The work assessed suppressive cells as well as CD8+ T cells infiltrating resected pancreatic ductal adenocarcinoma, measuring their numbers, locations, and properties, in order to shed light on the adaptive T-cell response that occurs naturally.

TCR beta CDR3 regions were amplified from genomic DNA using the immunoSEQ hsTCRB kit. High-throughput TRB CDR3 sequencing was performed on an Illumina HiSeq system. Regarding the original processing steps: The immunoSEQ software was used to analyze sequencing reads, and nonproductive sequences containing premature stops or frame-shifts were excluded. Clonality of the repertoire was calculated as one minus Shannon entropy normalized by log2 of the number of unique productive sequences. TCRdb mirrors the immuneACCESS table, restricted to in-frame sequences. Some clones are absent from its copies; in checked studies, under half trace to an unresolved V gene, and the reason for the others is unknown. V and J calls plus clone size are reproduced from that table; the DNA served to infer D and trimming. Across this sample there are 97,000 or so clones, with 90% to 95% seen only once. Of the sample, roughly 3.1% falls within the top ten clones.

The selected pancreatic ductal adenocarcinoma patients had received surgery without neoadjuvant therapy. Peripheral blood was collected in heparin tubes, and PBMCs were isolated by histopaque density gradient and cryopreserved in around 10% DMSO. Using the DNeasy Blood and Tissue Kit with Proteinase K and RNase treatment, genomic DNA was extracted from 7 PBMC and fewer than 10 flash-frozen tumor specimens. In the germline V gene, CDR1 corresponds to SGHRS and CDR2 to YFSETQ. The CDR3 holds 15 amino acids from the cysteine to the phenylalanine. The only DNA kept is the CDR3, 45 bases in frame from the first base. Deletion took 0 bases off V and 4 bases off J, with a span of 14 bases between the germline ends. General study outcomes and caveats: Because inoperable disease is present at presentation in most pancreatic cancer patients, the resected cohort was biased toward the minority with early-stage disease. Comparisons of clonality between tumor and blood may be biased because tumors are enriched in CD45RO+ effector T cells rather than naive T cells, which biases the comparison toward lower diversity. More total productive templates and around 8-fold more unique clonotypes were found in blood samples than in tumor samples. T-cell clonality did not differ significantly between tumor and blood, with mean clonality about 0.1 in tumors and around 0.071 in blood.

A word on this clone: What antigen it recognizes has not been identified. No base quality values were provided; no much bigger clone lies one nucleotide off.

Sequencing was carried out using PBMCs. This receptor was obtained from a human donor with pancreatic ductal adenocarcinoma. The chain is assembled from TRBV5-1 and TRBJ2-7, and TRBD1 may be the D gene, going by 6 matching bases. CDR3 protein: CASSLAITGLYEQYF. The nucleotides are TGCGCCAGCAGCTTGGCGATAACAGGGTTATACGAGCAGTACTTC.